Below, 30 T cell receptor beta chains from the same sample are listed, as sequenced in a study of T cell responses to AZD1222 COVID-19 vaccine. Assay used: immunoSEQ multiplex PCR; TCRdb lists only in-frame clones, some missing. The sample includes around 160,000 clones, 70% to 90% of them seen just once. The source material was peripheral blood, sampled on day 0 of AZD1222 vaccination. The receptors stem from an adult in good health.

This clone was picked up one time. V usage is TRBV7-9 and J usage is TRBJ2-1, with a possible D match to TRBD1 (6 bases). The CDR3 has 16 amino acids. CDR1 SEHNR and CDR2 FQNEAQ come from the germline V gene (reference sequence). V lost 1 base and J 6 bases, leaving 16 bases between the germline ends. The CDR3 here is CASSLVRQGQVNEQFF. CDR3 nucleotide sequence: TGTGCCAGCAGCTTAGTCCGCCAGGGGCAGGTCAATGAGCAGTTCTTC.

This clone came up a few times. The rearrangement joins TRBV5-1 to TRBJ2-1; 10 bases are shared with TRBD1. Trimming cost V 0 bases and J 14 bases; bases outside gene matches: 11. The CDR3 runs 15 residues. From germline, CDR1 is SGHRS and CDR2 YFSETQ. CDR3 amino acids: CASSLAGDRGDREFF. The DNA of the CDR3 is TGCGCCAGCAGCTTGGCTGGGGACAGGGGTGATAGGGAGTTCTTC.

This sequence joins TRBV7-9 and TRBJ2-2; 12 bases agree with TRBD2. The CDR3 loop spans 15 amino acids. Trimming removed 1 base from V and 6 bases from J; junction bases left unmatched: 0. Germline V gene sequence: CDR1 SEHNR, CDR2 FQNEAQ (reference sequence). CDR3 in amino acids: CASSLGLAGAGELFF. The DNA for the CDR3 is TGTGCCAGCAGCTTAGGACTAGCGGGGGCCGGGGAGCTGTTTTTT.

The chain links TRBV7-3 to TRBJ2-2, with D possibly being TRBD1 (6 bases). CDR1 and CDR2 (germline): SGHTA, FQGTGA. The germline V and J ends were trimmed by 5 bases and 4 bases, with 11 bases remaining between them. The CDR3 has 14 amino acids. CDR3 DNA sequence: TGTGCCAGCAGCCCCCAGGGGACCACCGGGGAGCTGTTTTTT. This sequence encodes CASSPQGTTGELFF.

The genes are TRBV11-1 and TRBJ1-1; a possible D gene is TRBD1 (5 bases). CDR1 and CDR2 from the germline V gene are SGHAT and FQDESV (reference sequence). V was pared by 5 bases and J by 7 bases, with 17 bases between. CDR3 length equals 14 residues. The CDR3 is CASSLHGTGNEAFF. The CDR3 bases are TGTGCCAGCAGCCTACATGGGACGGGTAATGAAGCTTTCTTT.

The rearrangement uses TRBV19 and TRBJ1-1; perhaps TRBD1 as D (5 bases). CDR1 and CDR2 from the germline V gene are LNHDA and SQIVND (reference sequence). The germline V and J ends were trimmed by 6 bases and 6 bases, with 17 bases remaining between them. CDR3 size: 14 residues. DNA of the CDR3: TGTGCCAGTAGAGAGGGGTTAATATCTCCTGAAGCTTTCTTT. Its protein is CASREGLISPEAFF.

The chain couples TRBV6-5 to TRBJ1-1; 8 nucleotides align to TRBD1. V gave up 6 bases and J gave up 1 base; unmatched junction bases: 7. Germline CDR1 and CDR2: MNHEY and SVGAGI. CDR3 size: 15 residues. The CDR3 DNA follows: TGTGCCAGCAGAAAGACAGGGGCAGGGAACACTGAAGCTTTCTTT. It is translated as CASRKTGAGNTEAFF.

The V and J genes are TRBV28 and TRBJ2-2; D remains ambiguous. Germline loops: CDR1 MDHEN, CDR2 SYDVKM. V shed 0 bases and J shed 6 bases, with 2 bases lying between them. The CDR3 has 12 amino acids. The CDR3 DNA is TGTGCCAGCAGTTTATGGCCCGGGGAGCTGTTTTTT. Its translation is CASSLWPGELFF.

The V call is TRBV9, the J call TRBJ1-2; 7 bases align to TRBD1. V was pared by 3 bases and J by 4 bases, with 12 bases of the junction left unmatched. Germline loops: CDR1 SGDLS, CDR2 YYNGEE. This CDR3 has 16 amino acids. The CDR3 nucleotides are TGTGCCAGCAGCGACCGCCCACAGGGGTTGGGCTATGGCTACACCTTC. Translated, it gives CASSDRPQGLGYGYTF.

The genes are TRBV4-2 and TRBJ1-5, with 9 bases matching TRBD1. This CDR3 is 15 amino acids long. Unmatched junction bases numbered 9, after V lost 8 bases and J lost 4 bases. Per the germline V gene, CDR1 is LGHNA and CDR2 is YNFKEQ. The CDR3 nucleotides are TGTGCCAGCTCTCGGGACAGGGATTATAATCAGCCCCAGCATTTT. It is translated as CASSRDRDYNQPQHF.

The sample holds one count of this clone. CDR3 in DNA: TGTGCCAGCAGCGGTACAGGCGCCCGAAACACCATATATTTT. The encoded protein is CASSGTGARNTIYF. The rearrangement links TRBV9 to TRBJ1-3, with a weak D call TRBD1 (5 bases). With 3 bases removed from V and 5 bases from J, the gap between germline ends came to 12 bases. The CDR3 runs 14 residues. Germline CDR1 SGDLS, CDR2 YYNGEE.

The V and J genes are TRBV4-1 and TRBJ2-2; D might be TRBD2 (5 bases). There are 17 residues in the CDR3. Germline assignment: CDR1 MGHRA and CDR2 YSYEKL. V lost 1 base to trimming and J lost 0 bases, with 12 bases between them. The CDR3 DNA is TGCGCCAGCAGCCAAGTGGGATGGGGAGCGAACACCGGGGAGCTGTTTTTT. Translated: CASSQVGWGANTGELFF.

This chain uses TRBV19 with TRBJ2-3, with 9 bases identical to TRBD1. The CDR3 extends over 17 amino acids. Germline V CDR1 and CDR2: LNHDA, SQIVND (reference sequence). With V trimmed by 4 bases and J by 2 bases, 10 bases remained unmatched. The CDR3 sequence: CASSTGPGQGNTDTQYF. The CDR3 DNA sequence: TGTGCCAGTAGTACTGGTCCGGGACAGGGAAACACAGATACGCAGTATTTT.

This chain links TRBV28 with TRBJ2-7, with 9 bases lining up with TRBD1. The V gene end was trimmed by 4 bases and the J gene end by 3 bases; junction bases not matched to a gene: 7. This CDR3 is 15 amino acids long. The germline CDR1 and CDR2 sequences are MDHEN and SYDVKM. Written as DNA, the CDR3 is TGTGCCAGCAGTTCAGGAGGGACAGGGAGCTACGAGCAGTACTTC. This gives the protein CASSSGGTGSYEQYF.

The V call is TRBV28, the J call TRBJ1-4; unclear D gene. This CDR3 region has 16 residues. Per the germline V gene, CDR1 is MDHEN and CDR2 is SYDVKM. Trimming removed 6 bases at V and 3 bases at J, with 17 bases between. The CDR3 DNA follows: TGTGCCAGCAGCGCGCCCCGTAGGGTTTCTAATGAAAAACTGTTTTTT. Translating it yields CASSAPRRVSNEKLFF.

The rearrangement uses TRBV7-2 and TRBJ2-1; D remains unclear. This CDR3 contains 15 residues. The V end lost 1 base, the J end lost 1 base, and 8 bases lay between the germline ends. The germline V gene has CDR1 SGHTA and CDR2 FQGNSA. The CDR3 here is CASSLDGRSYNEQFF. As DNA, the CDR3 is TGTGCCAGCAGCTTAGACGGGCGTTCCTACAATGAGCAGTTCTTC.

J is TRBJ2-3 and V is TRBV19, with D possibly matching TRBD2 (6 bases). Germline V gene lookup returns CDR1 LNHDA and CDR2 SQIVND (reference sequence). The V and J ends lost 3 bases and 8 bases respectively, with 6 bases between them. The CDR3 runs to 11 residues. CDR3 amino acids: CASSMGGTQYF. The DNA for the CDR3 is TGTGCCAGTAGTATGGGGGGTACGCAGTATTTT. Full variable domain (rest looked up from reference TRBV19 and TRBJ2-3): DGGITQSPKYLFRKEGQNVTLSCEQNLNHDAMYWYRQDPGQGLRLIYYSQIVNDFQKGDIAEGYSVSREKKESFPLTVTSAQKNPTAFYLCASSMGGTQYFGPGTRLTVL.

The J gene is TRBJ2-1, the V gene TRBV14; TRBD2 matches 14 bases. The CDR3 consists of 16 residues. V shed 4 bases, J shed 4 bases, and the junction held 3 bases outside the gene matches. CDR1 and CDR2 (germline): SGHDN, FVKESK. The CDR3 DNA follows: TGTGCCAGCAGCCCGGGACTAGCGGGGGAGTACAATGAGCAGTTCTTC. It is translated as CASSPGLAGEYNEQFF.

V usage is TRBV24-1 and J usage is TRBJ2-1; TRBD1 agrees at 10 bases. The ends lost 0 bases at V and 0 bases at J; junction bases unmatched: 1. The CDR3 totals 17 residues. CDR1 and CDR2 (germline): KGHDR, SFDVKD. The CDR3 region is CATSDLGTGASYNEQFF. The CDR3, as DNA: TGTGCCACCAGTGATTTGGGGACAGGGGCCTCCTACAATGAGCAGTTCTTC.

DNA for the CDR3: TGTGCCAGCAGTGACGAGGGACAGTCCTACAATGAGCAGTTCTTC. This encodes CASSDEGQSYNEQFF. J is TRBJ2-1 and V is TRBV2, with 7 bases matching TRBD1. Trimming cost V 3 bases and J 1 base; bases outside gene matches: 3. Germline V gene data show CDR1 as SNHLY and CDR2 as FYNNEI. CDR3 size: 15 residues.

The count of this clone is one. V gene TRBV28 combines with J gene TRBJ1-5; maybe TRBD1 (6 bases). Deletions cut 7 bases from V and 1 base from J, with 17 bases between. In germline, CDR1 is MDHEN, CDR2 SYDVKM. The length of the CDR3 is 16 residues. CDR3 region: CASTYLVRGSNQPQHF. The CDR3 DNA reads TGTGCCAGCACCTACCTCGTCAGGGGAAGCAATCAGCCCCAGCATTTT.

The rearrangement links TRBV2 to TRBJ1-2, with unresolved D. There are 12 residues in the CDR3. Per the germline V gene, CDR1 is SNHLY and CDR2 is FYNNEI. V was clipped by 3 bases and J by 4 bases, with 6 bases between them. The CDR3 region has the DNA TGTGCCAGCAGTGAGGCAGGCTATGGCTACACCTTC. This translates into CASSEAGYGYTF.

On this clone itself: The same CDR3 also results from other DNA sequences found in this sample. The genes are TRBV5-1 and TRBJ1-6; D gene ambiguous. The germline V gene has CDR1 SGHRS and CDR2 YFSETQ. Trimming left V 0 bases short and J 10 bases short, with 8 bases between. The CDR3 totals 13 residues. CDR3 in DNA: TGCGCCAGCAGCTTGGTTGGCAACTCACCCCTCCACTTT. This codes for CASSLVGNSPLHF.

The chain has TRBV6-1 and TRBJ1-2; TRBD1 matches at 7 bases. Looked up from germline, CDR1 is MNHNS and CDR2 is SASEGT. The trim removed 3 bases at V and 5 bases at J, leaving 6 bases unmatched. The CDR3 is 14 amino acids. CDR3 in amino acids: CASSETTGPYGYTF. In nucleotides, the CDR3 is TGTGCCAGCAGTGAGACGACAGGGCCATATGGCTACACCTTC.

The chain combines TRBV5-5 with TRBJ1-1; D gene uncertain. This CDR3 comprises 15 residues. Germline V gene lookup returns CDR1 SGHKS and CDR2 YYEKEE (reference sequence). V was shortened by 3 bases and J by 0 bases, with 12 bases between the two germline ends. The CDR3 region is CASSSTDKMNTEAFF. The CDR3 bases are TGTGCCAGCAGCTCAACCGATAAAATGAACACTGAAGCTTTCTTT.

The chain joins TRBV3-1 (or the pseudogene TRBV3-2) to TRBJ1-2, with 8 bases aligning to TRBD1. The junction had 11 bases not matched to a gene; V was cut back by 4 bases and J by 7 bases. CDR3 length: 15 residues. Germline loops: CDR1 LGHDT, CDR2 YNNKEL (reference sequence). CDR3 amino acids: CASSPHGQGMSGYTF. In DNA form, the CDR3 reads TGTGCCAGCAGCCCGCACGGACAGGGTATGTCTGGCTACACCTTC.

The chain has TRBV19 and TRBJ1-1; D remains unclear. Deletions cut 0 bases from V and 1 base from J, with 6 bases between. The V gene's germline CDR1 is LNHDA and CDR2 SQIVND (reference sequence). The CDR3 has 14 amino acids. The CDR3 DNA follows: TGTGCCAGTAGTATAGATCAAAAGAACACTGAAGCTTTCTTT. This translates into CASSIDQKNTEAFF.

This chain uses TRBV7-2 with TRBJ1-4, with 8 bases identical to TRBD1. The CDR3 is made up of 15 amino acids. Germline lookup yields CDR1 SGHTA and CDR2 FQGNSA. The V and J ends lost 5 bases and 6 bases, in that order; junction bases with no gene match: 8. The CDR3 nucleotides read TGTGCCAGCAGCCGGCGACAGGGGCGGGATGAAAAACTGTTTTTT. Protein product: CASSRRQGRDEKLFF.

The J gene is TRBJ1-1, the V gene TRBV19, with no clear D. This CDR3 contains 12 residues. V was clipped by 8 bases and J by 0 bases, with 7 bases between them. Germline CDR1 LNHDA, CDR2 SQIVND (reference sequence). The CDR3 DNA sequence: TGTGCCAGTCAGAGATTGAACACTGAAGCTTTCTTT. Its protein product is CASQRLNTEAFF.

This chain uses TRBV19 with TRBJ2-6; D might be TRBD1 (6 bases). With 1 base removed from V and 0 bases from J, the gap between germline ends came to 10 bases. The CDR3 spans 17 residues. Germline CDR1 reads LNHDA; CDR2 reads SQIVND (reference sequence). DNA of the CDR3: TGTGCCAGTAGTATAGGACACAGGGACTCTGGGGCCAACGTCCTGACTTTC. Its protein product is CASSIGHRDSGANVLTF.